This T cell receptor beta chain emerged from a study of human T cells and chemical hapten exposure. The wider study: TCR yield per sample varied, mainly due to pooled library volumes.

It was the library that attached unique molecular identifiers to individual cDNA molecules. Original data processing: Sampled TCR counts reached a median of roughly 100,000 per sample, with values ranging from roughly 23,224 to 690,600. Via MiXCR, TCRdb re-called the 5' RACE reads, giving one row per CDR3 protein. The V and J calls and clone size are TCRdb's, not the authors'. The data show about 81,000 distinct CDR3 sequences, with 6% to 8.5% seen just once and approximately 2.5% held by the top ten. Regarding this clonotype: Its specificity is not known.

The total RNA was obtained from whole blood that was not fractionated. J lost 5 bases, V lost 5 bases, and 10 bases had no gene match. The CDR3 is 15 amino acids. The germline gives CDR1 DFQATT, CDR2 SNEGSKA (reference sequence). Overall study results and limits: TCRs above 1 in 1000 frequency stayed constant with DPC sensitization.

The origin of this receptor is a male donor in good health. The chain joins TRBV20-1 to TRBJ1-5; 9 bases are shared with TRBD1. CDR3 loop: CSAGRDRVRDQPQHF. Written as DNA, the CDR3 is TGCAGTGCTGGCCGGGACAGGGTACGGGATCAGCCCCAGCATTTT.